Listed below are T cell receptor beta chains from one sample, sequenced in a study of T cells expressing NK-cell markers. TCRdb re-called the 5' RACE reads and shows each CDR3 protein once, DNA omitted. The sample totals 350,000 to 450,000 distinct CDR3 sequences. The sample consisted of blood T cells: a sorted CD56 or NKG2C T cell subset, CD4+ or CD8+ T cells, or bulk PBMC T cells (not recorded which). The receptors come from a man between 18 and 69 years old in good health. The CDR3 runs from the conserved cysteine through the conserved F or W.

CDR3 protein	J gene	V gene	CDR3 length
CASSLGDPRNEQFF	TRBJ2-1	TRBV28	14
CSAGKTGVLASQPQHF	TRBJ1-5	TRBV20-1	16
CASSLSGTGWNTEAFF	TRBJ1-1	TRBV5-1	16
CASSLFASGPGDEQFF	TRBJ2-1	TRBV5-1	16
CASSDVFLSPYEQYF	TRBJ2-7	TRBV27	15
CASSGLAGGTDTQYF	TRBJ2-3	TRBV5-4	15
CASSSPRGGTQYF	TRBJ2-5	TRBV7-2	13
CASSSAIAGGPNEQFF	TRBJ2-1	TRBV7-2	16
CASSLVQFGQYF	TRBJ2-7	TRBV7-8	12
CASSGAEGIHSPLHF	TRBJ1-6	TRBV5-6	15
CASSQVSTGLGGYTF	TRBJ1-2	TRBV4-1	15
CASSSRQGGFGYGYTF	TRBJ1-2	TRBV11-2	16
CASSPNSNQPQHF	TRBJ1-5	TRBV7-2	13
CASSSSGLAGAGELFF	TRBJ2-2	TRBV7-9	16
CASSLGGVKIGEQYF	TRBJ2-7	TRBV6-5	15
CASRGGLRASQTQYF	TRBJ2-3	TRBV6-1	15
CASRRRTGPGELFF	TRBJ2-2	TRBV28	14
CASSLWGGPYNEQFF	TRBJ2-1	TRBV27	15
CASSFPGSEAFF	TRBJ1-1	TRBV12-3/TRBV12-4	12
CASSRLTSGKYNEQFF	TRBJ2-1	TRBV9	16
CASGSRSPLHF	TRBJ1-6	TRBV3-1	11
CASSEGSGGLATGELFF	TRBJ2-2	TRBV2	17
CSARKQHSDTQYF	TRBJ2-3	TRBV20-1	13
CASSLTGLGASTDTQYF	TRBJ2-3	TRBV5-1	17
CASGYVTRLNVTDTQYF	TRBJ2-3	TRBV12-5	17
CASRRTGTNQPQHF	TRBJ1-5	TRBV12-3/TRBV12-4	14
CASSLDRGSQPQHF	TRBJ1-5	TRBV5-1	14
CASSLRGRGGETQYF	TRBJ2-5	TRBV5-5	15
CASSPRTESFLSGRNTIYF	TRBJ1-3	TRBV11-1	19
CASSMRGADEQFF	TRBJ2-1	TRBV19	13
CSARAGRGANSPLHF	TRBJ1-6	TRBV20-1	15
CASRLDRGLSPLHF	TRBJ1-6	TRBV12-3/TRBV12-4	14
CASSKDRVEKLFF	TRBJ1-4	TRBV7-9	13
CASIHTEGAVNTGELFF	TRBJ2-2	TRBV11-2	17
CASTMTGPYGYTF	TRBJ1-2	TRBV2	13
CASTRGGTEAFF	TRBJ1-1	TRBV5-6	12
CASHSGTTSYEQYF	TRBJ2-7	TRBV3-1	14
CASSQSGSTYNEQFF	TRBJ2-1	TRBV4-2	15
CASSQAKSLRGNYGYTF	TRBJ1-2	TRBV3-1	17
CASTSRDGTYGYTF	TRBJ1-2	TRBV12-3/TRBV12-4	14
CSARDGQLYNSPLHF	TRBJ1-6	TRBV20-1	15
CASQQVGVHEQFF	TRBJ2-1	TRBV6-6	13
CASSYTLDGYEQYF	TRBJ2-7	TRBV6-5	14
CASQRTSTYEQYF	TRBJ2-7	TRBV5-1	13
CASSRDRINTGELFF	TRBJ2-2	TRBV7-8	15
CASSTRQGEGTDTQYF	TRBJ2-3	TRBV5-1	16
CSARGGSSSGANVLTF	TRBJ2-6	TRBV20-1	16
CSVGVGQGYEQYF	TRBJ2-7	TRBV29-1	13
CASRDRVSEAFF	TRBJ1-1	TRBV12-3/TRBV12-4	12
CSTGGSATGELFF	TRBJ2-2	TRBV20-1	13
CASSLYGQGAGYEQYF	TRBJ2-7	TRBV28	16
CASSSTRGYNEKLFF	TRBJ1-4	TRBV14	15